The 2 T cell receptor beta chains below come from one sample, sequenced in a study of radiotherapy plus CTLA-4 blockade in lung cancer (dated by TCRdb to the late 2010s). The library was generated by the immunoSEQ multiplex PCR assay. In its TCRdb copy, this immuneACCESS table keeps in-frame sequences only and misses some clones. Where compared with another copy, unresolved V genes explain less than half of these, and the others have no known cause. The sample table holds around 90,000 clones, of which roughly four fifths were seen once. Around 0.8% of the sample belongs to the ten largest clones. The input for sequencing was peripheral blood, taken from a patient treated with radiotherapy plus ipilimumab. All receptors derive from a human donor with non-small cell lung cancer who had stable disease on radiotherapy plus ipilimumab.

The chain combines TRBV11-2 with TRBJ2-7; possibly TRBD1 for D (6 bases). The ends were cut back, 6 bases at V and 4 bases at J, with 19 bases in the middle. From germline, CDR1 is SGHAT and CDR2 FQNNGV. This CDR3 is 15 amino acids long. DNA of the CDR3: TGTGCCAGCAGAAAACCCGGACAGCGCGTTTACGAGCAGTACTTC. It specifies CASRKPGQRVYEQYF.

In its sample, this clone was seen once. The gene calls are TRBV27 and TRBJ1-4; 8 bases fit TRBD1. The CDR3 totals 16 residues. Unmatched junction bases numbered 9, after V lost 2 bases and J lost 7 bases. In germline, CDR1 is MNHEY, CDR2 SMNVEV (reference sequence). CDR3 loop: CASSLRGRGLREKLFF. The CDR3 coding sequence is TGTGCCAGCAGTTTAAGAGGCAGGGGGCTTCGTGAAAAACTGTTTTTT. The variable domain in full, with the rest retrieved from reference TRBV27 and TRBJ1-4, is EAQVTQNPRYLITVTGKKLTVTCSQNMNHEYMSWYRQDPGLGLRQIYYSMNVEVTDKGDVPEGYKVSRKEKRNFPLILESPSPNQTSLYFCASSLRGRGLREKLFFGSGTQLSVL.